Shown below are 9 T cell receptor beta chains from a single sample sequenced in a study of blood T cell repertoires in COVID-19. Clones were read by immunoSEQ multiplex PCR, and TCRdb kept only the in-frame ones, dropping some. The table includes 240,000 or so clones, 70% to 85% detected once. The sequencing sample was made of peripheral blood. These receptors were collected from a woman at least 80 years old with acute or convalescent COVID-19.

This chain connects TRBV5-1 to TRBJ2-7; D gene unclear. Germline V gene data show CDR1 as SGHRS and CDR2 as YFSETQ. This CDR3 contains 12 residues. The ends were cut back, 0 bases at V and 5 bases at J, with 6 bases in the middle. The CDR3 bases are TGCGCCAGCAGCTTGGGTACAAACGAGCAGTACTTC. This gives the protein CASSLGTNEQYF.

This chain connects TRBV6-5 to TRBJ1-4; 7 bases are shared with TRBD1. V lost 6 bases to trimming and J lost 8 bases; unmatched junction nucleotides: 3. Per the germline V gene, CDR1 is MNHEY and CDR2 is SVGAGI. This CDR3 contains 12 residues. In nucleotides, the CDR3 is TGTGCCAGCAGGGGGGACAGCGAAAAACTGTTTTTT. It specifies CASRGDSEKLFF.

CDR3 DNA sequence: TGTGCCAGTAGTTTCGACAGGGCTAACAATGAGCAGTTCTTC. Protein product: CASSFDRANNEQFF. The rearrangement links TRBV19 to TRBJ2-1; 7 bases line up with TRBD1. J gave up 5 bases and V 5 bases, and 6 bases lay outside the gene matches. The CDR3 is made up of 14 amino acids. Germline assignment: CDR1 LNHDA and CDR2 SQIVND (reference sequence).

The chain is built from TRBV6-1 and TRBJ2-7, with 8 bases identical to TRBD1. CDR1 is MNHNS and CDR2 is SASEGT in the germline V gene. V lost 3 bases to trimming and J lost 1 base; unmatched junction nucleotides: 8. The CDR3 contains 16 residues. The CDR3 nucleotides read TGTGCCAGCAGTGACCCTACCAGGGACAGGTCCTACGAGCAGTACTTC. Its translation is CASSDPTRDRSYEQYF.

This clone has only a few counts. This CDR3 reads CASSSGQRNTGELFF. The CDR3, as DNA: TGTGCCAGCAGCTCTGGACAGAGAAACACCGGGGAGCTGTTTTTT. This chain connects TRBV6-6 to TRBJ2-2; perhaps TRBD1 as D (6 bases). Germline V gene sequence: CDR1 MNHNY, CDR2 SVGAGI (reference sequence). CDR3 size: 15 residues. V was cut by 6 bases and J by 2 bases, with 13 bases left in between.

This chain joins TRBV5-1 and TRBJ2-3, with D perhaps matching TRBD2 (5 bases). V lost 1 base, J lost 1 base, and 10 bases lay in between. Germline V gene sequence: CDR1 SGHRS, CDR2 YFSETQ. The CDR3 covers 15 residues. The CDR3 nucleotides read TGCGCCAGCAGCTTGACTAGTGTAGGCACAGATACGCAGTATTTT. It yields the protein CASSLTSVGTDTQYF.

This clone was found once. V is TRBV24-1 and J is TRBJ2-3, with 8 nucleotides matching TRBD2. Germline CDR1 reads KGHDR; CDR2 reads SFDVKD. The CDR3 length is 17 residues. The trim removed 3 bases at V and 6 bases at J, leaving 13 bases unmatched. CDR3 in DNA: TGTGCCACCAGTGATAGCGCTGCTAGCGGGCTTGGGGATACGCAGTATTTT. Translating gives CATSDSAASGLGDTQYF.

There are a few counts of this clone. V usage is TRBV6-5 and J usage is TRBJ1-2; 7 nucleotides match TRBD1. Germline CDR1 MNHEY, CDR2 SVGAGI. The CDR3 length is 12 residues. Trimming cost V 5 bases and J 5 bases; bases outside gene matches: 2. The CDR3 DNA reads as TGTGCCAGCAGTATGACAGGGTATGGCTACACCTTC. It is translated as CASSMTGYGYTF.

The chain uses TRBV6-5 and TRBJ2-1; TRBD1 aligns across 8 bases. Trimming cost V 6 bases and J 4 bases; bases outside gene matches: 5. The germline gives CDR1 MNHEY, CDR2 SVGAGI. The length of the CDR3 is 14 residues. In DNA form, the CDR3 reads TGTGCCAGCAGGCAGGGGGCCCTATACAATGAGCAGTTCTTC. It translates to CASRQGALYNEQFF.